This TCR beta chain comes out of a study of blood T cells in healthy people across ages (dated by TCRdb to about 2015). In terms of the full investigation: In model experiments, template switching captured roughly one uniquely barcoded TCR beta cDNA molecule for every two T cells. Age-related changes in TCR beta repertoire diversity were measured in the study by deep sequencing normalized with unique cDNA molecular identifiers. Four age groups were formed from the donors: young (average around 15 years), middle-aged (around 39), aged (more than 55) and long-lived (less than 85). To avoid experimental bias, donors of different ages were randomly spread across the sequencing lanes. Two additional independent replicas of 1 million unique cDNA reads from the same blood draw were analyzed for two donors (one aged 18 to 29 and one aged 80 or older). General findings and caveats noted by the study authors: Estimates of total diversity based on one million sequenced T cells were considered lower bounds and underestimates. Observed TCR beta diversity per million T cells fell roughly linearly with age, and a significant reduction was already apparent by age around 44. The long-lived group showed more naive CD4+ T cells, fewer expanded clones and increased TCR diversity than the aged group, suggesting age selection. Donor CMV infection status was unknown, potentially confounding age-related changes in expanded clonotypes. A strong correlation was found between observed TCR beta diversity and the percentage of naive T cells measured by flow cytometry. Because profiling used bulk unsorted PBMCs, naive and antigen-experienced compartments could not be compared conclusively.

Libraries were built with 5' RACE. For sequencing, an Illumina HiSeq 2500 was employed. A second about 6 to 11 cycle PCR used a sample-barcoded 5' primer and a J-beta primer mix. Each TCR beta cDNA molecule received a unique molecular identifier from a template-switch 5' adaptor carrying 12 random nucleotides. At least 2.5 million CDR3-containing paired-end reads were obtained from each sample. First-strand cDNA was synthesized from all RNA with the Mint cDNA synthesis kit, primed by a TRBC-specific oligonucleotide. After uracil-DNA glycosylase treatment, a first 18-cycle PCR used universal primers M1SS and BC2_uni_R on all cDNA. Under the source paper's analysis protocol: Normalization of each sample was performed by random selection of 1 million high-quality reads, each carrying a distinct molecular identifier. Instead of being binned into consensus sequences, reads that shared molecular identifiers were thrown out. MiTCR, with a Q25 quality threshold and the strictest error-elimination algorithm, was used for CDR3 identification, clonotype clustering and error correction. Lower-bound total TCR beta diversity was estimated with a nonparametric unseen species model using Euler transformation. TCRdb reran the public reads through fastp at Q25 and MiXCR, keeping productive beta chains. Each entry merges the rows of one CDR3 protein and shows their most common DNA and genes. The authors' filters were not applied to this entry. The sample table shows 800,000 to 950,000 distinct CDR3 sequences, and about 34% are seen once. The top ten hold approximately 13% of the sample.

The roughly 39 donors, aged 6 to 90 years, were systemically healthy Caucasian individuals from Russia. Ten milliliters of peripheral blood were collected from each donor into EDTA-treated Vacutainer tubes. PBMCs were isolated by Ficoll-Paque density-gradient centrifugation, with at least 6 million obtained per sample. Total RNA was extracted from PBMCs with Trizol reagent, with at least 6 micrograms obtained per sample. The percentages of naive CD45RAhigh/CD27high T cells were determined by flow cytometry on a PBMC aliquot from every donor. About this clonotype: Its antigen specificity is not known. No qualities accompany the bases; no much larger clone lies one base away.

The receptor was derived from a man aged 18-30 years in good health. Sequences were obtained from blood.

In nucleotides, the sequence is TGTGCCAGCAGTGAAAAGGGAGCCACTGAAGCTTTCTTT. This codes for CASSEKGATEAFF. The chain employs TRBV25-1 and TRBJ1-1, with the D segment identity uncertain. The germline V gene supplies CDR1 MGHDK and CDR2 SYGVNS. The CDR3 has 13 amino acids, counting the end cysteine and phenylalanine. Only the CDR3 DNA is retained, 39 bases long and in frame from the first base. V is clipped by 2 bases and J by 4 bases, and the sequence between their germline boundaries is 8 bases long.